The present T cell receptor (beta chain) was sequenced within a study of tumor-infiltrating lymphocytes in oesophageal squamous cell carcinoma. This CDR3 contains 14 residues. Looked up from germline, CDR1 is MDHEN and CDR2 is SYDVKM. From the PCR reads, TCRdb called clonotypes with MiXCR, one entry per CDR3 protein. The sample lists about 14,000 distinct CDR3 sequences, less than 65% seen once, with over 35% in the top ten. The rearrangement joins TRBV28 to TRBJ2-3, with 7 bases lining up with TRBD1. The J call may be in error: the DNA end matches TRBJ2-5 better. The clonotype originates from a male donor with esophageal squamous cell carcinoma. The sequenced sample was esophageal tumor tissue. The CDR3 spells CASTTDRAHETQYF. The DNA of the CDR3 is TGTGCCAGCACCACCGACAGGGCTCACGAGACCCAGTACTTC.